Below are 4 T cell receptor beta chains sequenced from a single sample in a study of T cell changes during pregnancy in multiple sclerosis. Some clones are missing from TCRdb's copy, which holds only in-frame ones; the method was immunoSEQ multiplex PCR. Among roughly 63,000 clones listed, 85% to 95% were seen once. Material: CD8+ T cells from peripheral blood mononuclear cells, obtained in the second trimester of pregnancy. These receptors were obtained from a female donor with multiple sclerosis, enrolled in a pregnancy study.

This clone showed up just a few times. This rearrangement joins TRBV19 to TRBJ2-1; perhaps TRBD2 as D (5 bases). Trimming took off 3 bases at V and 2 bases at J, with 8 bases between the two ends. The CDR3 is 14 amino acids. CDR1 is LNHDA, CDR2 SQIVND, per germline (reference sequence). Here the CDR3 reads CASSMGSTYNEQFF. The CDR3 nucleotides are TGTGCCAGTAGTATGGGGAGTACCTACAATGAGCAGTTCTTC.

This clone was seen only once. The rearrangement uses TRBV10-3 and TRBJ1-2; a possible D gene is TRBD1 (6 bases). The CDR3 length is 13 residues. Germline CDR1 and CDR2: ENHRY and SYGVKD. With 7 bases removed from V and 2 bases from J, the gap between germline ends came to 11 bases. The CDR3 region has the DNA TGTGCCATCACCGGACAGCGGAACTATGGCTACACCTTC. Its translation is CAITGQRNYGYTF.

The chain couples TRBV13 to TRBJ2-2, with no clear D. In germline, CDR1 is PRHDT, CDR2 FYEKMQ (reference sequence). Trimming removed 5 bases at V and 2 bases at J, with 3 bases between. CDR3 size: 12 residues. The CDR3 coding sequence is TGTGCCAGCAGCATAAACACCGGGGAGCTGTTTTTT. It encodes CASSINTGELFF.

The J gene is TRBJ1-1, the V gene TRBV27; TRBD1 matches 7 bases. V lost 8 bases to trimming and J lost 4 bases; unmatched junction nucleotides: 7. This CDR3 comprises 13 residues. The germline V gene encodes CDR1 MNHEY and CDR2 SMNVEV (reference sequence). Written as DNA, the CDR3 is TGTGCCAGCCAAATATCAGGGGGCACTGAAGCTTTCTTT. Its protein is CASQISGGTEAFF.